Below, 27 T cell receptor beta chains from the same sample are listed, as sequenced in a study of T cells in Graves' hyperthyroidism and ophthalmopathy. RNA transcripts served as the template for amplifying TCR beta CDR3 regions. The TCR CDR3 was amplified in a first-round RT-PCR using the HTBI primer set. A single record per CDR3 protein comes from TCRdb applying MiXCR to the multiplex PCR reads. The table has 730,000 or so distinct CDR3 sequences, 18% seen once. The sequenced sample consisted of blood. The receptors stem from a woman aged 50 to 60 with Graves' hyperthyroidism that later progressed to Graves' ophthalmopathy.

This clonotype was seen ten or more times. The V and J genes are TRBV11-2 and TRBJ2-3; 9 bases map to TRBD2. The J segment lost 5 bases and the V segment lost 4 bases, leaving 13 bases of the junction unmatched. The CDR3 is 17 amino acids. The germline gives CDR1 SGHAT, CDR2 FQNNGV. CDR3: CASSSAPSGLAKDTQYF. CDR3 DNA sequence: TGTGCCAGCAGCTCAGCCCCCTCCGGACTAGCGAAAGATACGCAGTATTTT.

The rearrangement links TRBV7-9 to TRBJ2-1; 12 positions match TRBD2. V dropped 5 bases and J dropped 1; count of bases not matched to a gene: 12. Germline V gene sequence: CDR1 SEHNR, CDR2 FQNEAQ (reference sequence). CDR3 length equals 19 residues. The CDR3 coding sequence is TGTGCCAGCAGCCCCCGGAAAACTAGCGGGGGGTCATCCTACAATGAGCAGTTCTTC. Translating gives CASSPRKTSGGSSYNEQFF. The full variable domain, rest sourced from reference TRBV7-9 and TRBJ2-1, is DTGVSQNPRHKITKRGQNVTFRCDPISEHNRLYWYRQTLGQGPEFLTYFQNEAQLEKSRLLSDRFSAERPKGSFSTLEIQRTEQGDSAMYLCASSPRKTSGGSSYNEQFFGPGTRLTVL.

The chain links TRBV14 to TRBJ1-3; 10 bases are shared with TRBD1. The CDR3 has 18 residues. Germline lookup yields CDR1 SGHDN and CDR2 FVKESK. The J segment lost 0 bases and the V segment lost 6 bases, leaving 11 bases of the junction unmatched. The CDR3 coding sequence is TGTGCCAGCAGACCGAGACAGGGGGCGATATCCTCTGGAAACACCATATATTTT. This sequence encodes CASRPRQGAISSGNTIYF.

The chain uses TRBV6-1 and TRBJ2-1, with 11 bases that match TRBD1. Germline loops: CDR1 MNHNS, CDR2 SASEGT. This CDR3 region has 16 residues. V trimming: 6 bases; J trimming: 6 bases; junction bases outside the gene matches: 10. CDR3 sequence: CASRLTGTGGFNEQFF. DNA of the CDR3: TGTGCCAGCAGACTTACCGGGACAGGGGGTTTCAATGAGCAGTTCTTC.

This clonotype was recorded many times. This sequence joins TRBV20-1 and TRBJ1-1; D perhaps matches TRBD1 (6 bases). Deletions cut 3 bases from V and 4 bases from J, with 15 bases between. Germline V gene sequence: CDR1 DFQATT, CDR2 SNEGSKA (reference sequence). The CDR3 spans 14 residues. The CDR3, as DNA: TGCAGTGCTAGGGGGGCGGGTTGGGTCACTGAAGCTTTCTTT. This gives the protein CSARGAGWVTEAFF.

The chain has TRBV20-1 and TRBJ2-7; 7 nucleotides match TRBD2. The CDR3 totals 15 residues. V lost 3 bases to trimming and J lost 3 bases; unmatched junction nucleotides: 11. Germline CDR1 and CDR2: DFQATT and SNEGSKA (reference sequence). The CDR3 here is CSASAGTNPVYEQYF. For the CDR3, the DNA is TGCAGTGCTAGTGCCGGGACTAACCCTGTCTACGAGCAGTACTTC.

The table lists this clonotype with many counts. The rearrangement links TRBV11-2 to TRBJ2-2; 10 positions agree with TRBD1. V shed 0 bases, J shed 5 bases, and the junction held 9 bases outside the gene matches. The CDR3 length is 18 residues. Germline V gene sequence: CDR1 SGHAT, CDR2 FQNNGV. The CDR3 nucleotides are TGTGCCAGCAGCTTAGATCGGTTCGGGACAGGGGTTACCGGGGAGCTGTTTTTT. Translated: CASSLDRFGTGVTGELFF.

This chain connects TRBV6-1 to TRBJ1-1; D is perhaps TRBD1 (6 bases). V lost 7 bases and J lost 3, with 18 bases in between. CDR3 length: 15 amino acids. Germline V gives CDR1 MNHNS, CDR2 SASEGT. CDR3 region: CASNLRGQGYTEAFF. Written as DNA, the CDR3 is TGTGCCAGCAACCTACGCGGGCAGGGGTACACTGAAGCTTTCTTT.

This clonotype was detected many times. The rearrangement links TRBV20-1 to TRBJ2-7, with 7 bases identical to TRBD1. V lost 3 bases, J lost 4 bases, and 9 bases stayed unmatched. This CDR3 region has 14 residues. Germline-derived CDR1 and CDR2 are DFQATT and SNEGSKA (reference sequence). The CDR3 protein is CSASLLDRVYEQYF. In nucleotides, the CDR3 is TGCAGTGCTAGCCTCCTCGACAGGGTGTACGAGCAGTACTTC.

This clonotype occurred many times. The chain links TRBV3-1 to TRBJ1-1; a possible D gene is TRBD1 (5 bases). The CDR3 runs 15 residues. Germline V lookup: CDR1 LGHDT, CDR2 YNNKEL (reference sequence). V was clipped by 0 bases and J by 6 bases, with 14 bases between them. The CDR3 sequence is CASSQDYRGSSEAFF. The CDR3 region has the DNA TGTGCCAGCAGCCAAGACTATAGGGGTTCGTCTGAAGCTTTCTTT.

This clonotype was found a few times. The rearrangement links TRBV19 to TRBJ1-2; D uncertain. The CDR3 has 14 amino acids. Germline CDR1 reads LNHDA; CDR2 reads SQIVND (reference sequence). V was trimmed by 3 bases and J by 4 bases, leaving 12 bases between them. In DNA form, the CDR3 reads TGTGCCAGTAGTATGAACTTGAACTCCTATGGCTACACCTTC. It codes for CASSMNLNSYGYTF.

This clonotype occurred a few times. The V gene is TRBV19, the J gene TRBJ2-7; D is ambiguous. Germline V gives CDR1 LNHDA, CDR2 SQIVND (reference sequence). The CDR3 spans 13 residues. The V end lost 6 bases, the J end lost 4 bases, and 13 bases lay between the germline ends. CDR3 sequence: CASSSLSNYEQYF. In DNA, the CDR3 is TGTGCCAGTAGCAGCTTGAGTAATTACGAGCAGTACTTC.

This clonotype was seen many times. The gene calls are TRBV12-3 or TRBV12-4 and TRBJ1-5; D might be TRBD1 (6 bases). CDR3 size: 15 residues. V was shortened by 2 bases and J by 2 bases, with 10 bases between the two germline ends. CDR3 nucleotide sequence: TGTGCCAGCAGTTTATACAGGGAAGGCAATCAGCCCCAGCATTTT. Translation gives CASSLYREGNQPQHF.

This clonotype was counted ten times or more. This rearrangement joins TRBV6-1 to TRBJ2-1; no definite D call. The CDR3 consists of 14 residues. V lost 3 bases to trimming and J lost 8 bases, with 14 bases between them. CDR1 is MNHNS and CDR2 is SASEGT in the germline V gene. As DNA, the CDR3 is TGTGCCAGCAGTGATTTGTTGCGATTGGATGAGCAGTTCTTC. Translation: CASSDLLRLDEQFF.

This clonotype showed up just a few times. This chain uses TRBV9 with TRBJ1-6, with TRBD1 identical over 7 bases. With 4 bases clipped from V and 7 bases from J, the junction kept 11 bases outside the gene matches. The CDR3 is 16 residues long. Germline CDR1 reads SGDLS; CDR2 reads YYNGEE. The CDR3 region has the DNA TGTGCCAGCAGCACTAGACAGGGTGGGATAAATTCACCCCTCCACTTT. Translation gives CASSTRQGGINSPLHF.

This clonotype was seen many times. V usage is TRBV5-1 and J usage is TRBJ2-3; D uncertain. Germline loops: CDR1 SGHRS, CDR2 YFSETQ. The V gene lost 0 bases and the J gene lost 2 bases, with 7 bases spanning the gap. The CDR3 has 14 amino acids. This CDR3 is CASSLDSPTDTQYF. The CDR3 coding sequence is TGCGCCAGCAGCTTGGATTCTCCCACAGATACGCAGTATTTT. Drawing the rest from reference TRBV5-1 and TRBJ2-3, the complete variable domain is KAGVTQTPRYLIKTRGQQVTLSCSPISGHRSVSWYQQTPGQGLQFLFEYFSETQRNKGNFPGRFSGRQFSNSRSEMNVSTLELGDSALYLCASSLDSPTDTQYFGPGTRLTVL.

In this sample, this clonotype turned up a few times. The chain has TRBV6-9 and TRBJ1-1; 8 bases match TRBD1. The CDR3 loop spans 14 amino acids. J lost 4 bases, V lost 6 bases, and 7 bases had no gene match. Per the germline V gene, CDR1 is MNHGY and CDR2 is SVAAGI. The chain's CDR3 is CASSLTTGGTEAFF. CDR3 coding DNA: TGTGCCAGCAGCTTAACCACAGGGGGCACTGAAGCTTTCTTT.

This clonotype appeared once. The rearrangement joins TRBV25-1 to TRBJ1-1; no reliable D call. Germline assignment: CDR1 MGHDK and CDR2 SYGVNS. The length of the CDR3 is 13 residues. The CDR3 protein is CGKTRGRYTEAFF. In nucleotides, the CDR3 is TGTGGCAAGACAAGAGGGAGATACACTGAAGCTTTCTTT.

This clonotype appeared many times. The chain carries TRBV11-2 and TRBJ2-1; the match to TRBD1 covers 8 bases. This CDR3 has 14 residues. With V trimmed by 5 bases and J by 5 bases, 5 bases remained unmatched. Per germline, CDR1 SGHAT and CDR2 FQNNGV. The CDR3 protein is CASSRDRSHNEQFF. Written as DNA, the CDR3 is TGTGCCAGCAGCCGGGACAGGTCACACAATGAGCAGTTCTTC.

This clonotype was observed once. The chain combines TRBV4-1 with TRBJ2-7; TRBD2 might be the D (6 bases). V dropped 1 base and J dropped 3 bases, with 16 bases sitting between them. The CDR3 is made up of 16 amino acids. Germline CDR1 and CDR2: MGHRA and YSYEKL. Here the CDR3 reads CASSQGTGLGDYEQYF. The CDR3 DNA sequence: TGCGCCAGCAGCCAAGGGACGGGACTTGGGGACTACGAGCAGTACTTC.

The chain couples TRBV11-2 to TRBJ2-7; 10 bases fit TRBD1. The CDR3 extends over 14 amino acids. J gave up 6 bases and V 6 bases, and 8 bases lay outside the gene matches. Per the germline V gene, CDR1 is SGHAT and CDR2 is FQNNGV. CDR3 amino acids: CASRAGTGASEQYF. The CDR3 DNA is TGTGCCAGCAGGGCCGGGACAGGGGCAAGCGAGCAGTACTTC.

The genes are TRBV7-9 and TRBJ2-2; D remains ambiguous. Germline V gene lookup returns CDR1 SEHNR and CDR2 FQNEAQ (reference sequence). V was clipped by 2 bases and J by 0 bases, with 7 bases between them. The CDR3 spans 15 residues. CDR3 amino acids: CASSLLAPNTGELFF. Written as DNA, the CDR3 is TGTGCCAGCAGCTTATTGGCACCGAACACCGGGGAGCTGTTTTTT.

The V gene is TRBV4-2, the J gene TRBJ1-4, with D perhaps TRBD1 (6 bases). The V gene's germline CDR1 is LGHNA and CDR2 YNFKEQ. V dropped 1 base and J dropped 4 bases, with 13 bases sitting between them. This CDR3 has 16 residues. The CDR3 coding sequence is TGTGCCAGCAGCCAAGGGCACAGGGACGGTAATGAAAAACTGTTTTTT. Its translation: CASSQGHRDGNEKLFF.

There are many counts of this clonotype. The V and J genes are TRBV3-1 and TRBJ1-1; 8 bases line up with TRBD1. The CDR3 covers 15 residues. V was clipped by 4 bases and J by 0 bases; unmatched bases: 4. Germline CDR1 LGHDT, CDR2 YNNKEL (reference sequence). The CDR3 DNA reads TGTGCCAGCAGCCCCCGGGACAGGTTGAACACTGAAGCTTTCTTT. Its protein is CASSPRDRLNTEAFF.

This clonotype was found many times. The junction shows a germline mismatch at one end, possibly a read error. The V gene is TRBV7-8, the J gene TRBJ2-3; a possible D gene is TRBD2 (5 bases). This CDR3 is 15 amino acids long. CDR1 is SGHVS and CDR2 is FQNEAQ in the germline V gene. The CDR3: CTSSQPLTGTDTQYF. The CDR3 coding sequence is TGTACCAGCAGCCAGCCCCTAACGGGAACAGATACGCAGTATTTT.

The V and J genes are TRBV4-1 and TRBJ1-2, with TRBD1 identical over 7 bases. Germline V lookup: CDR1 MGHRA, CDR2 YSYEKL. J gave up 7 bases and V 0 bases, and 8 bases lay outside the gene matches. The CDR3 has 15 residues. CDR3 bases: TGCGCCAGCAGCCAAGATCAGGGGGTTGTAGTTGGCTACACCTTC. The encoded protein is CASSQDQGVVVGYTF.

The chain recombines TRBV19 with TRBJ2-5; no clear D gene. The CDR3 loop spans 14 amino acids. CDR1 is LNHDA and CDR2 is SQIVND in the germline V gene (reference sequence). V shed 4 bases and J shed 4 bases, with 13 bases lying between them. CDR3 in DNA: TGTGCCAGTAGTAGCCTGGTCCCCAGAGAGACCCAGTACTTC. Translation: CASSSLVPRETQYF.